These 16 T cell receptor beta chains share one sample of origin, sequenced in a study of cytomegalovirus exposure and HLA in healthy donors. The PCR ran on 60 Vbeta and 13 Jbeta primers. TCRdb's copy holds only in-frame clones and misses some; the assay was immunoSEQ multiplex PCR. The sample contains around 170,000 clones, about 77% of which appear only once. The sequenced material came from PBMCs. The receptors shown here come from a man aged 55 to 70 in good health and CMV-seronegative.

About this clone: At one end, the junction sequence differs from germline, possibly due to a read error. The rearrangement uses TRBV5-1 and TRBJ1-2; 9 bases align to TRBD1. Germline CDR1 reads SGHRS; CDR2 reads YFSETQ. This CDR3 comprises 15 residues. The CDR3 here is CASSPQGAQYYGYPF. The CDR3 coding sequence is TGCGCCAGCAGCCCACAGGGGGCGCAGTACTATGGCTACCCCTTC.

V gene TRBV4-1 combines with J gene TRBJ2-1; 9 bases are a match to TRBD1. The trim removed 2 bases at V and 7 bases at J, leaving 9 bases unmatched. Germline V gene data show CDR1 as MGHRA and CDR2 as YSYEKL. CDR3 size: 16 residues. CDR3 sequence (DNA): TGCGCCAGCAGCCAAAAAGGGACAGGGATGAGAAATGAGCAGTTCTTC. Translating it yields CASSQKGTGMRNEQFF.

This chain connects TRBV6-6 to TRBJ2-3; 8 bases fit TRBD2. The CDR3 is made up of 15 amino acids. CDR1 is MNHNY and CDR2 is SVGAGI in the germline V gene (reference sequence). V dropped 6 bases and J dropped 2; count of bases not matched to a gene: 7. The DNA for the CDR3 is TGTGCCAGCAGCCAAAGCGGGGGCTACACAGATACGCAGTATTTT. This gives the protein CASSQSGGYTDTQYF.

The rearrangement uses TRBV10-3 and TRBJ2-5, with D perhaps matching TRBD1 (6 bases). The end of the DNA aligns better with TRBJ2-7, so the J call may be wrong. Per the germline V gene, CDR1 is ENHRY and CDR2 is SYGVKD. The CDR3 sequence is 12 residues long. This CDR3 reads CAISQDSYEQYF. CDR3 in DNA: TGTGCCATCAGCCAGGACAGCTACGAGCAGTACTTC.

The rearrangement uses TRBV6-1 and TRBJ1-5; D not resolved. This CDR3 region has 9 residues. Looked up from germline, CDR1 is MNHNS and CDR2 is SASEGT. CDR3 coding DNA: TGTACTACCGGGCAGCCCCAGCATTTT. Translation gives CTTGQPQHF.

The chain employs TRBV7-9 and TRBJ1-2; D is ambiguous. V was shortened by 5 bases and J by 5 bases, with 12 bases between the two germline ends. The CDR3 is 13 residues long. CDR1 is SEHNR and CDR2 is FQNEAQ in the germline V gene (reference sequence). CDR3 DNA sequence: TGTGCCAGCAGCCCACCCGGGGATTATGGCTACACCTTC. Its protein is CASSPPGDYGYTF.

This rearrangement joins TRBV7-3 to TRBJ2-2, with 15 nucleotides matching TRBD2. Losses at the gene ends were 2 bases for V and 3 bases for J; bases not matched to a gene: 7. Germline CDR1 and CDR2: SGHTA and FQGTGA. The CDR3 contains 19 residues. The CDR3: CASSLVGLAGGGDTGELFF. CDR3 coding DNA: TGTGCCAGCAGCTTAGTCGGACTAGCGGGAGGGGGGGACACCGGGGAGCTGTTTTTT.

The chain employs TRBV2 and TRBJ2-1; possible D gene TRBD2, 6 bases. The CDR3 spans 14 residues. CDR1 SNHLY and CDR2 FYNNEI come from the germline V gene. Deletions cut 4 bases from V and 6 bases from J, with 13 bases between. The DNA for the CDR3 is TGTGCCAGCAGTGCCACCGGGGGTAGCAATGAGCAGTTCTTC. Amino acid sequence: CASSATGGSNEQFF.

The count of this clone is one. The V and J genes are TRBV7-2 and TRBJ2-7; 8 bases fit TRBD1. The CDR3 sequence is 16 residues long. V was clipped by 1 base and J by 9 bases; unmatched bases: 14. Per the germline V gene, CDR1 is SGHTA and CDR2 is FQGNSA. The CDR3 DNA follows: TGTGCCAGCAGCTTAGGTGGGACAGGTCCAACTAGGCGGCAGTACTTC. Its translation: CASSLGGTGPTRRQYF.

Details on this clone: A junction boundary mismatches the germline segment, possibly from a read error. Other DNA sequences in the same sample also yield this CDR3. The CDR3 here is CSSSLELYEQYF. Here the CDR3 DNA reads TGTTCCAGCAGCTTAGAACTCTACGAGCAGTACTTC. The chain carries TRBV7-9 and TRBJ2-7; D unresolved. Germline V gives CDR1 SEHNR, CDR2 FQNEAQ (reference sequence). This CDR3 region has 12 residues.

The chain couples TRBV5-1 to TRBJ2-3, with 10 bases matching TRBD2. V lost 0 bases, J lost 6 bases, and 4 bases stayed unmatched. Germline V lookup: CDR1 SGHRS, CDR2 YFSETQ. There are 15 residues in the CDR3. DNA for the CDR3: TGCGCCAGCAGCTTGGAGCGGGGGGGCGTGGATACGCAGTATTTT. Its protein is CASSLERGGVDTQYF.

This sequence joins TRBV19 and TRBJ2-4; TRBD1 matches 8 bases. In germline, CDR1 is LNHDA, CDR2 SQIVND (reference sequence). The trim removed 4 bases at V and 5 bases at J, leaving 10 bases unmatched. The CDR3 extends over 16 amino acids. CDR3 nucleotides: TGTGCCAGTAGTAACCAACAGGGGGTATTAGAAAACATTCAGTACTTC. It translates to CASSNQQGVLENIQYF. Together with reference TRBV19 and TRBJ2-4, the CDR3 gives the full variable domain: DGGITQSPKYLFRKEGQNVTLSCEQNLNHDAMYWYRQDPGQGLRLIYYSQIVNDFQKGDIAEGYSVSREKKESFPLTVTSAQKNPTAFYLCASSNQQGVLENIQYFGAGTRLSVL.

This clone has a single count. V usage is TRBV2 and J usage is TRBJ2-7, with TRBD2 identical over 12 bases. The CDR3 has 14 residues. Per germline, CDR1 SNHLY and CDR2 FYNNEI. The junction had 3 bases not matched to a gene; V was cut back by 6 bases and J by 3 bases. This CDR3 reads CASRASGGDYEQYF. The CDR3, as DNA: TGTGCCAGCAGAGCTAGCGGGGGGGACTACGAGCAGTACTTC.

V is TRBV7-3 and J is TRBJ2-1, with TRBD2 identical over 12 bases. Germline CDR1 SGHTA, CDR2 FQGTGA. V lost 5 bases and J lost 7; bases outside the gene matches: 9. The CDR3 is made up of 16 amino acids. CDR3 nucleotide sequence: TGTGCCAGCAGCGCCCGACTAGCGGGAGTAAGGAATGAGCAGTTCTTC. Its translation: CASSARLAGVRNEQFF.

The V call is TRBV2, the J call TRBJ1-2, with 8 bases fitting TRBD1. Germline CDR1 and CDR2: SNHLY and FYNNEI. The J segment lost 7 bases and the V segment lost 7 bases, leaving 8 bases of the junction unmatched. The CDR3 has 13 residues. Written as DNA, the CDR3 is TGTGCCAGCAAAGCAGGGGGCTCTGGTGGCTACACCTTC. Translated: CASKAGGSGGYTF.

This chain links TRBV19 with TRBJ1-2; D perhaps matches TRBD1 (5 bases). Germline lookup yields CDR1 LNHDA and CDR2 SQIVND (reference sequence). The CDR3 runs to 14 residues. V was cut by 3 bases and J by 2 bases, with 10 bases left in between. CDR3 protein: CASSMARQNYGYTF. CDR3 nucleotide sequence: TGTGCCAGTAGTATGGCACGACAGAACTATGGCTACACCTTC.